This T cell receptor beta chain was obtained from a study of CD8 T cells in ankylosing spondylitis. The V gene's germline CDR1 is LNHDA and CDR2 SQIVND (reference sequence). Trimming pared 5 bases from V and 0 bases from J, leaving 13 bases between. The CDR3 runs to 15 residues. Quantitative molecular-barcoded 5'-RACE generated the TCR beta libraries. TCRdb reanalysed the 5' RACE reads using MiXCR and keeps one entry per CDR3 protein. The sample lists a few hundred thousand distinct CDR3 sequences, less than 25% occurring once. The rearrangement uses TRBV19 and TRBJ2-5; D call uncertain. The receptor was derived from a female donor with ankylosing spondylitis or in good health (not recorded which). Material for sequencing was blood, either unsorted or a sorted T cell fraction (not recorded which). The CDR3 sequence is CASSAARIYQETQYF. CDR3 nucleotides: TGTGCCAGTAGTGCCGCCCGGATCTACCAAGAGACCCAGTACTTC.